These T cell receptor beta chains were read from a single sample in a study of T cell changes during pregnancy in multiple sclerosis. Libraries were prepared by immunoSEQ multiplex PCR; TCRdb keeps only in-frame clonotypes and omits some of them. This table holds around 42,000 clones, approximately 92% found once. The material was CD4+ T cells from peripheral blood mononuclear cells, obtained in the second trimester of pregnancy. These receptors all come from a female donor in good health, enrolled as a control in a pregnancy study. The CDR3 runs from the conserved cysteine through the conserved F or W. A D gene is named only where the DNA matches it firmly. The size of a clone is reported for some rows only, either as once, few or many, or as a class for expanded clones.

TRBD2	once	TRBV4-2	TRBJ2-1	TGTGCCAGCAGCCAAGGACTAGCGGGACCCTATTCCTACAATGAGCAGTTCTTC	CASSQGLAGPYSYNEQFF
TRBD2	NA	TRBV4-3	TRBJ2-2	TGCGCCAGCAGGACTAGCGGGAGATCCGGGGAGCTGTTTTTT	CASRTSGRSGELFF
NA	NA	TRBV18	TRBJ2-7	TGTGCCAGCTCATCTGGGGCAGGGGCCCTCTACGAGCAGTACTTC	CASSSGAGALYEQYF
TRBD2	NA	TRBV6-4	TRBJ2-3	TGTGCCAGCAGTGCTAGCGGGGGGGCCACAGATACGCAGTATTTT	CASSASGGATDTQYF
NA	NA	TRBV5-6	TRBJ2-2	TGTGCCAGCAGCTTGGGGACATACACCGGGGAGCTGTTTTTT	CASSLGTYTGELFF
NA	NA	TRBV5-6	TRBJ2-5	TGTGCCAGCAGCTCTCTCGGAGGGCTTGGGGAGACCCAGTACTTC	CASSSLGGLGETQYF
NA	once	TRBV6-5	TRBJ2-3	TGTGCCAGCAGCCCTCTAGTGGGCACAGATACGCAGTATTTT	CASSPLVGTDTQYF
TRBD2	NA	TRBV6-5	TRBJ2-5	TGTGCCAGCAGCTCAGGGAGGGTTGGGGGGACCCAGTACTTC	CASSSGRVGGTQYF
TRBD2	NA	TRBV4-1	TRBJ2-1	TGCGCCAGCAGCCAAGATCCCATGGCTAGCGGATTATCCTACAATGAGCAGTTCTTC	CASSQDPMASGLSYNEQFF
TRBD2	NA	TRBV18	TRBJ2-3	TGTGCCAGCTCACCAGCCGGCGGGGGTAGCACAGATACGCAGTATTTT	CASSPAGGGSTDTQYF
NA	once	TRBV18	TRBJ2-5	TGTGCCAGCTCACCACCTCACGGCAGGGTTGAAGAGACCCAGTACTTC	CASSPPHGRVEETQYF
NA	NA	TRBV6-5	TRBJ2-3	TGTGCCAGCAGGGACACCAGCACAGATACGCAGTATTTT	CASRDTSTDTQYF
TRBD1	NA	TRBV29-1	TRBJ2-3	TGCAGCGTTGACTGGCAGGGGGCAGATACGCAGTATTTT	CSVDWQGADTQYF
NA	NA	TRBV18	TRBJ2-1	TGTGCCAGCTCACTACAGGACAGTTACAATGAGCAGTTCTTC	CASSLQDSYNEQFF
NA	NA	TRBV19	TRBJ2-7	TGTGCCAGTAGCGGGGTAGCGGCGACGTCCTACGAGCAGTACTTC	CASSGVAATSYEQYF
TRBD1	NA	TRBV19	TRBJ2-6	TGTGCCAGTAGATCAGACAGGGCTGGGGCCAACGTCCTGACTTTC	CASRSDRAGANVLTF
NA	NA	TRBV5-1	TRBJ1-1	TGCGCCAGCAGCTCACAGGGAGGGACCACTGAAGCTTTCTTT	CASSSQGGTTEAFF
NA	NA	TRBV5-4	TRBJ1-3	TGTGCCAGCAGCTTGGCCGGCGGGACTGGAAACACCATATATTTT	CASSLAGGTGNTIYF
NA	NA	TRBV25-1	TRBJ1-2	TGTGCCAGCAGTCTGGGGAGCGGGAGTGGCTACACCTTC	CASSLGSGSGYTF
TRBD1	NA	TRBV11-2	TRBJ1-4	TGTGCCAGCAGCTCAGGGACAGGGTTTGAAAAACTGTTTTTT	CASSSGTGFEKLFF